This T cell receptor beta chain was sequenced during a study of T cells in Graves' hyperthyroidism and ophthalmopathy. Researchers amplified the TCR beta CDR3 regions from RNA transcripts. The TCR CDR3 first-round RT-PCR relied on the HTBI primer set. Each CDR3 protein gets one entry after TCRdb re-called the multiplex PCR reads with MiXCR. There are around 690,000 distinct CDR3 sequences in the sample; approximately 15% occur only once, and 15% to 18% lies in the top ten. Looked up from germline, CDR1 is SGDLS and CDR2 is YYNGEE. This CDR3 has 15 amino acids. V shed 0 bases and J shed 7 bases, with 14 bases lying between them.

J is TRBJ2-4 and V is TRBV9; D perhaps matches TRBD1 (7 bases). This receptor was obtained from a man between 45 and 60 years old with Graves' hyperthyroidism. The sequencing sample was made of blood. The CDR3 is CASSVGGAGGNIQYF. As DNA, the CDR3 is TGTGCCAGCAGCGTAGGTGGGGCAGGGGGGAACATTCAGTACTTC. The full variable domain, completed using reference TRBV9 and TRBJ2-4, is DSGVTQTPKHLITATGQRVTLRCSPRSGDLSVYWYQQSLDQGLQFLIQYYNGEERAKGNILERFSAQQFPDLHSELNLSSLELGDSALYFCASSVGGAGGNIQYFGAGTRLSVL.